Sequencing of this TCR beta chain was carried out in a study of control samples from healthy donors and cancer patients. The V gene lost 5 bases and the J gene lost 2 bases, with 16 bases spanning the gap. The CDR3 sequence is 16 residues long. Germline V CDR1 and CDR2: LNHDA, SQIVND (reference sequence). Profiled with immunoSEQ multiplex PCR; TCRdb holds only in-frame clones, not every one. The table shows over 150,000 clones, with 90% occurring only once. This clonotype was sampled from a woman aged 50 to 60 in good health. The specimen was blood. The chain combines TRBV19 with TRBJ1-3; D is unclear. The DNA for the CDR3 is TGTGCCAGTAGTGCTTACCGGGATAATACTGGAAACACCATATATTTT. Encoded protein: CASSAYRDNTGNTIYF.